Sequencing of this TCR beta chain was carried out in a study of blood T cell repertoires in COVID-19. Overall study: The study drew acute and convalescent COVID-19 samples from the United States, Italy and Spain. PBMCs, B-cell-depleted T cells, or T cells provided the cDNA or gDNA that made up the material.

This CDR3 is built from 13 residues. V was pared by 5 bases and J by 8 bases, with 8 bases of the junction left unmatched. The germline V gene encodes CDR1 SEHNR and CDR2 FQNEAQ (reference sequence). As handled by the study authors: Cell counts per sample came from amplifying reference gene primers. Assay: immunoSEQ multiplex PCR; the TCRdb copy retains only in-frame clones and omits some. The DNA gave D and trimming, while V, J and clone size come from that table. Of approximately 360,000 clones listed, 90% were seen once; the top ten hold approximately 6.2%. The TCR originated in a man between 18 and 35 years old with active or convalescent COVID-19. The chain uses TRBV7-9 and TRBJ1-2, with TRBD1 matching 7 bases. Input material: peripheral blood. CDR3 sequence reads: CASSPTGTGGYTF. CDR3 nucleotide sequence: TGTGCCAGCAGCCCGACAGGGACTGGAGGCTACACCTTC.